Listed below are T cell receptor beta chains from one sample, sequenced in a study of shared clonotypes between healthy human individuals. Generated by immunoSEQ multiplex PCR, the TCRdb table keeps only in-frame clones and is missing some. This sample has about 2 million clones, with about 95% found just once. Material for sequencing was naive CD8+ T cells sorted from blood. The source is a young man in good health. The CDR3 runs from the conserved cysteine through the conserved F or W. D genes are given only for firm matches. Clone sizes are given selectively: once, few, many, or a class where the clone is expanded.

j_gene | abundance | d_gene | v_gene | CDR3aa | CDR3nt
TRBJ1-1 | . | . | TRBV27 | CASSFDKWTEAFF | TGTGCCAGCAGTTTCGACAAGTGGACTGAAGCTTTCTTT
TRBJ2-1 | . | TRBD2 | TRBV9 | CASSEGAGGPQFF | TGTGCCAGCAGCGAGGGAGCGGGAGGGCCTCAGTTCTTC
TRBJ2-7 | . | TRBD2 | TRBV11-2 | CASSFSFGASGRYEQYF | TGTGCCAGCAGCTTCTCTTTCGGGGCTAGCGGGAGGTACGAGCAGTACTTC
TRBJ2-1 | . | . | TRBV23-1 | CASSQHASRTNEQFF | TGCGCCAGCAGTCAACACGCCTCAAGGACAAATGAGCAGTTCTTC
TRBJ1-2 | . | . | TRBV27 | CASSLTRAYGYTF | TGTGCCAGCAGTTTGACAAGGGCCTATGGCTACACCTTC
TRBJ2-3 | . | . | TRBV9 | CASSVVALTDTQYF | TGTGCCAGCAGCGTAGTCGCCCTCACAGATACGCAGTATTTT
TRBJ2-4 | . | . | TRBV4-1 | CASSHVYETSKNIQYF | TGCGCCAGCAGCCATGTATATGAAACGTCCAAAAACATTCAGTACTTC
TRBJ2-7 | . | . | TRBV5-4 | CASSLEESAYEQYF | TGTGCCAGCAGCTTGGAGGAGTCAGCCTACGAGCAGTACTTC
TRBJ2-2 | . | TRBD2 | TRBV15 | CATSSRRTGGRGTGELFF | TGTGCCACCAGCTCCCGCCGGACGGGAGGGAGGGGAACCGGGGAGCTGTTTTTT
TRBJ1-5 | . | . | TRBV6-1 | CASSEYPGQPQHF | TGTGCCAGCAGTGAATATCCGGGTCAGCCCCAGCATTTT
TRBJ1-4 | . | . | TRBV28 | CASSFRAGDEKLFF | TGTGCCAGCAGTTTTAGGGCAGGGGATGAAAAACTGTTTTTT
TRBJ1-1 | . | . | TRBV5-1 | CASSLGGEWWNTEAFF | TGCGCCAGCAGCCTGGGAGGGGAATGGTGGAACACTGAAGCTTTCTTT
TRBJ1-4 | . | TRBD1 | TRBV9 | CASSDGTGGNEKLFF | TGTGCCAGCAGCGATGGGACAGGAGGTAATGAAAAACTGTTTTTT
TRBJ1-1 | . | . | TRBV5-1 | CASSPVAENTEAFF | TGCGCCAGCAGCCCGGTCGCGGAAAACACTGAAGCTTTCTTT
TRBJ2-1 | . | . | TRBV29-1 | CSVEVAVHYNEQFF | TGCAGCGTTGAAGTAGCGGTTCACTACAATGAGCAGTTCTTC
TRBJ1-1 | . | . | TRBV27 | CASSFGRYTEAFF | TGTGCCAGCAGTTTCGGACGATACACTGAAGCTTTCTTT
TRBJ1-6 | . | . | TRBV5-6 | CASSAESSRAPLHF | TGTGCCAGCAGCGCAGAGAGTTCAAGGGCACCCCTCCACTTT
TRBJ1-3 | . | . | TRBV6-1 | CASSEAPGAGSTIYF | TGTGCCAGCAGTGAGGCCCCCGGGGCTGGAAGCACCATATATTTT
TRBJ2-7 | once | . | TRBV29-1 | CSVNRVGEQYF | TGCAGCGTCAACAGGGTAGGCGAGCAGTACTTC
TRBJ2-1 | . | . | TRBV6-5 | CASSFQGGNEQFF | TGTGCCAGCAGTTTCCAAGGCGGCAATGAGCAGTTCTTC
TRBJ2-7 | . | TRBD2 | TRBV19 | CASNAGEDYEQYF | TGTGCCAGTAATGCGGGGGAGGATTACGAGCAGTACTTC
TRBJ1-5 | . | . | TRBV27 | CASSLPDRSLQPQHF | TGTGCCAGCAGTCTCCCGGACAGATCTCTCCAGCCCCAGCATTTT
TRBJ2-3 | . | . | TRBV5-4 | CASSSSTDTQYF | TGTGCCAGCAGCTCTTCCACAGATACGCAGTATTTT
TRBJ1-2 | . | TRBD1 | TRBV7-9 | CASSPGTGLNYGYTF | TGTGCCAGCAGCCCCGGGACAGGGCTTAACTATGGCTACACCTTC
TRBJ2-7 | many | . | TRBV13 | CASSLEGGGGEQYF | TGTGCCAGCAGCTTAGAGGGCGGCGGAGGGGAGCAGTACTTC
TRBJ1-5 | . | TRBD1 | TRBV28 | CASRWDRTSNQPQHF | TGTGCCAGCAGATGGGACAGGACTAGCAATCAGCCCCAGCATTTT
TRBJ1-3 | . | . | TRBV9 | CASSPSVSGNTIYF | TGTGCCAGCAGCCCGAGTGTCTCTGGAAACACCATATATTTT
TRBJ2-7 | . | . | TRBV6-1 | CASSEGAGVSYEQYF | TGTGCCAGCAGTGAAGGAGCAGGGGTCTCCTACGAGCAGTACTTC
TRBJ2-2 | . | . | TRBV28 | CASIKEGAPGELFF | TGTGCCAGCATTAAGGAGGGAGCCCCCGGGGAGCTGTTTTTT
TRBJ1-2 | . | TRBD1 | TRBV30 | CAWGQALGYTF | TGTGCCTGGGGACAGGCACTTGGCTACACCTTC
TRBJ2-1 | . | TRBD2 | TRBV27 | CASSLIAGDRVDEQFF | TGTGCCAGCAGTCTAATAGCGGGAGACCGGGTAGATGAGCAGTTCTTC
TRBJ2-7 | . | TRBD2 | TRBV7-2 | CASSSPGTSGSYEQYF | TGTGCCAGCAGCTCACCCGGGACTAGCGGTTCCTACGAGCAGTACTTC
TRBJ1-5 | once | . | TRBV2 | CASRDTHSNQPQHF | TGTGCCAGCAGGGACACTCATAGCAATCAGCCCCAGCATTTT
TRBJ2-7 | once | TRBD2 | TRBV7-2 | CASTKFGASGLNRESEQYF | TGTGCCAGCACCAAGTTTGGGGCTAGCGGTCTTAATCGCGAGAGCGAGCAGTACTTC
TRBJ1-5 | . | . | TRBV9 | CASSAWDSNQPQHF | TGTGCCAGCAGCGCCTGGGACAGCAATCAGCCCCAGCATTTT
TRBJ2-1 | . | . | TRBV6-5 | CASRYLDGRYNEQFF | TGTGCCAGCAGGTACCTCGATGGGCGGTACAATGAGCAGTTCTTC
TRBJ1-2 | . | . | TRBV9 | CASSVAGGSGYTF | TGTGCCAGCAGCGTAGCTGGGGGGAGCGGCTACACCTTC
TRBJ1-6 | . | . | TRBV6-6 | CASSPGGGNSPLHF | TGTGCCAGCTCTCCGGGGGGCGGTAATTCACCCCTCCACTTT
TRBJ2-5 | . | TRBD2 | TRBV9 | CASSTPPGGSFETQYF | TGTGCCAGCAGCACCCCCCCGGGGGGGTCCTTCGAGACCCAGTACTTC
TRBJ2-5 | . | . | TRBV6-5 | CASSYSSSLAQYF | TGTGCCAGCAGTTACTCCAGCTCCCTTGCCCAGTACTTC
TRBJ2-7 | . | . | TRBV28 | CASSLGRADSYEQYF | TGTGCCAGCAGTTTAGGCAGGGCTGACTCCTACGAGCAGTACTTC
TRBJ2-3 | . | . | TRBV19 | CASKSDTQYF | TGTGCCAGTAAATCAGATACGCAGTATTTT
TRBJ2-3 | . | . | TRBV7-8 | CASSLVGTWGDTQYF | TGTGCCAGCAGCTTAGTTGGGACCTGGGGGGATACGCAGTATTTT
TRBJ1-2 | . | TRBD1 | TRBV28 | CASSLAGGDNGYTF | TGTGCCAGCAGTTTGGCAGGGGGGGATAATGGCTACACCTTC
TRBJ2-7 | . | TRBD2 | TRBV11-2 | CASSLAAGGRYEQYF | TGTGCCAGCAGCTTAGCAGCGGGAGGGCGGTACGAGCAGTACTTC
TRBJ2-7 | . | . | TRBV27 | CASSYGDSYEQYF | TGTGCCAGCAGTTACGGGGACTCCTACGAGCAGTACTTC
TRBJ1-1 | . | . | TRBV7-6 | CASSIAGFPEAFF | TGTGCCAGCAGCATCGCTGGGTTTCCTGAAGCTTTCTTT
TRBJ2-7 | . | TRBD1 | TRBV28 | CASSLLGQGSEQYF | TGTGCCAGCAGTTTACTGGGACAGGGGTCCGAGCAGTACTTC
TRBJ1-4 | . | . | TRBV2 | CASSSLQGVEKLFF | TGTGCCAGCAGTAGTCTCCAGGGAGTCGAAAAACTGTTTTTT
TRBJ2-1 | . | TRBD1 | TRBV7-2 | CASIGTGGWGEQFF | TGTGCCAGCATTGGGACAGGGGGTTGGGGTGAGCAGTTCTTC
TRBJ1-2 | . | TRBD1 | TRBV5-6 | CASSFDRAYGYTF | TGTGCCAGCAGCTTTGACAGGGCCTATGGCTACACCTTC
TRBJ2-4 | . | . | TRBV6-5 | CASSSQPLAKNIQYF | TGTGCCAGCAGTTCACAGCCATTAGCCAAAAACATTCAGTACTTC
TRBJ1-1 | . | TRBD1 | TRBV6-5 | CASSLGTGQEAFF | TGTGCCAGCAGCCTTGGGACAGGACAGGAAGCTTTCTTT
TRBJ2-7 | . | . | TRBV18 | CASSPATYEQYF | TGTGCCAGCTCACCCGCTACCTACGAGCAGTACTTC
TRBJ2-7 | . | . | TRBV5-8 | CASSLGMSQGEQYF | TGTGCCAGCAGCTTGGGGATGTCGCAAGGCGAGCAGTACTTC